The source of this TCR beta chain is a study of CD8 T cells in Susac syndrome. CDR3 length: 15 amino acids. The germline V gene encodes CDR1 KGHSH and CDR2 LQKENI. Between the trimmed V and J ends, which lost 3 bases and 0 bases, there was a span of 8 bases. The authors carried out high-throughput sequencing of TCR beta. They applied it to CD8+ and CD4+ T cells obtained from blood. The controls, all healthy donors, were matched for age and sex. TEMRA cells were FACS-enriched, while CD8+ and CD4+ T cells were negatively isolated. It was with random hexamers that 0.5 to 1 ug RNA was reverse transcribed. Multiplex immunoSEQ PCR targeted 54 Vbeta and 13 Jbeta TCR beta segments. TCRdb redid the calling of the immunoSEQ multiplex PCR reads with MiXCR, one entry per CDR3 protein. The table lists about 200,000 distinct CDR3 sequences, 95% of them singletons, with approximately 0.1% in the top ten.

The TCR sequence derives from a human donor in good health. Sequenced material: CD4+ T cells from PBMCs. The chain recombines TRBV18 with TRBJ2-2; no clear D gene. The DNA of the CDR3 is TGTGCCAGCTCACCCCCCTCACCGAACACCGGGGAGCTGTTTTTT. It encodes CASSPPSPNTGELFF.